This TCR beta chain was identified during a study of cytomegalovirus exposure and HLA in healthy donors. Looking at the study overall: Researchers previously reported finding more than 100 million unique TCR beta sequences from approximately 200 million T cells. Study observations and caveats: Whilst most TCR sequences proved rare, a subset of public TCRs occurred across many donors. The study assumed roughly uniform donor sequencing depth for presence/absence analyses.

There are a few counts of this clone. Its antigen is unidentified. The PCR contained 60 Vbeta and 13 Jbeta primers. Repertoires were generated with immunoSEQ multiplex PCR, while TCRdb's copy carries only in-frame clones and drops some. Of about 190,000 clones in the sample, roughly four fifths were seen once. The TCR originated in a man aged 18-30 years in good health and CMV-seronegative. Sequencing was done on a sample of PBMCs.

For the CDR3, the DNA is TGTGCCAGCAGCCCAGCGGGGGTGAACACCGGGGAGCTGTTTTTT. Residues: CASSPAGVNTGELFF. The chain joins TRBV6-1 to TRBJ2-2, with TRBD2 identical over 8 bases. The CDR3 runs to 15 residues. The V gene end was trimmed by 6 bases and the J gene end by 1 base; junction bases not matched to a gene: 4. Germline V gene data show CDR1 as MNHNS and CDR2 as SASEGT.